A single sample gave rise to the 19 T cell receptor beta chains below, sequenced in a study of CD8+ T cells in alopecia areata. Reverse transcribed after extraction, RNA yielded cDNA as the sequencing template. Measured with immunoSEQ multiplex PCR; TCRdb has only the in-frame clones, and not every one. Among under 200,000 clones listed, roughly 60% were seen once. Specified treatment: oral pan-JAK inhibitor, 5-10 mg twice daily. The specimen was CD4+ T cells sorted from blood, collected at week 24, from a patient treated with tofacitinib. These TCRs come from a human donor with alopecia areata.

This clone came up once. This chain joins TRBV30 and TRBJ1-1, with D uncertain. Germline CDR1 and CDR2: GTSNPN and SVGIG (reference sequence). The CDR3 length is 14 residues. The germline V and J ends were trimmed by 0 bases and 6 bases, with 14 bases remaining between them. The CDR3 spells CAWSVRGIFAEAFF. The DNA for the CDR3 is TGTGCCTGGAGTGTTAGAGGGATTTTCGCTGAAGCTTTCTTT.

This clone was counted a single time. This chain's CDR3 is CSVVGDNSYEQYF. The CDR3 bases are TGCAGCGTTGTAGGGGACAACTCCTACGAGCAGTACTTC. V and J are TRBV29-1 and TRBJ2-7; tentatively, D is TRBD1 (6 bases). CDR1 is SQVTM and CDR2 is ANQGSEA in the germline V gene. This CDR3 has 13 amino acids. Trimming left V 4 bases short and J 0 bases short, with 10 bases between.

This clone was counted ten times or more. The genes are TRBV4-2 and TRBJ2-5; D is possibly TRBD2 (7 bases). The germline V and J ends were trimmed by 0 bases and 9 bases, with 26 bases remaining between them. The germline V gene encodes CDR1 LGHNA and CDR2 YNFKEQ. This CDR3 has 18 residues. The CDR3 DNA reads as TGTGCCAGCAGCCAAGATTTGTCCGGGGGGCCTGTGATTGAGGCCCAGTACTTC. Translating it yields CASSQDLSGGPVIEAQYF.

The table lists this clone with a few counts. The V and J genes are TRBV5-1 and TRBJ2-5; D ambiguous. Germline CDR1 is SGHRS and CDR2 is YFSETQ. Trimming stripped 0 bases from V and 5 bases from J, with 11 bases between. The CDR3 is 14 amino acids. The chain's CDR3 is CASSLGTQRETQYF. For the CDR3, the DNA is TGCGCCAGCAGCTTGGGGACCCAAAGGGAGACCCAGTACTTC. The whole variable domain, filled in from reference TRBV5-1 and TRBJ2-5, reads KAGVTQTPRYLIKTRGQQVTLSCSPISGHRSVSWYQQTPGQGLQFLFEYFSETQRNKGNFPGRFSGRQFSNSRSEMNVSTLELGDSALYLCASSLGTQRETQYFGPGTRLLVL.

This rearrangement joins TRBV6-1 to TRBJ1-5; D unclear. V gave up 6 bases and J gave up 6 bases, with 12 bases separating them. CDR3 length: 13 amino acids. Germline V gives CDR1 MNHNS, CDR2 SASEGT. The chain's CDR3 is CASSPTRTQPQHF. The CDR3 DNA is TGTGCCAGCAGCCCGACGCGAACTCAGCCCCAGCATTTT.

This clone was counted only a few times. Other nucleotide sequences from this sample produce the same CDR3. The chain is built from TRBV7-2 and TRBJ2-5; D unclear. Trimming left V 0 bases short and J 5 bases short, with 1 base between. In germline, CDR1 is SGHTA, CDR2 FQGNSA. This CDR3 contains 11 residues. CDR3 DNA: TGTGCCAGCAGCTTAGCGGAGACCCAGTACTTC. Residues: CASSLAETQYF.

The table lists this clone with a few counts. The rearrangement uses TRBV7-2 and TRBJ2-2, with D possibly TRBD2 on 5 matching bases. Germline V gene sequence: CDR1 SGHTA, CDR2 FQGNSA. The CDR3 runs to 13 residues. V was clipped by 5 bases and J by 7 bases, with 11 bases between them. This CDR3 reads CASSPTTIGELFF. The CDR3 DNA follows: TGTGCCAGCAGCCCGACTACGATCGGGGAGCTGTTTTTT.

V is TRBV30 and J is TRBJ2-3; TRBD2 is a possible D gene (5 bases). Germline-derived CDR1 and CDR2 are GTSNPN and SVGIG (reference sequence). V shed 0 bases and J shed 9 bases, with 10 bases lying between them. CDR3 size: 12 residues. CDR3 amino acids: CAWSVVPGTQYF. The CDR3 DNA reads TGTGCCTGGAGTGTTGTGCCGGGGACGCAGTATTTT.

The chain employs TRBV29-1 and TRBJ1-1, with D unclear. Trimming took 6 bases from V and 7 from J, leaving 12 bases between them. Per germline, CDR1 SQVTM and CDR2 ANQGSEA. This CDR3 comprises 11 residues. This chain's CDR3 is CSVQRRGEAFF. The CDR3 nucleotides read TGCAGCGTCCAACGACGGGGTGAAGCTTTCTTT.

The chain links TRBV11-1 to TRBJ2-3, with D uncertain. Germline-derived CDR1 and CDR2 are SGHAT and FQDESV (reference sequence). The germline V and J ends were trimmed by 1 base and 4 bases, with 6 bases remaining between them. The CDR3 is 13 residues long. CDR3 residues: CASSLDSPDTQYF. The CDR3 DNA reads TGTGCCAGCAGCTTAGACAGCCCAGATACGCAGTATTTT.

The CDR3 sequence is CSVEGDYEQYF. The DNA of the CDR3 is TGCAGTGTTGAGGGGGACTACGAGCAGTACTTC. The chain joins TRBV20-1 to TRBJ2-7; TRBD1 is a possible D gene (6 bases). V lost 7 bases and J 3 bases, leaving 10 bases between the germline ends. The germline V gene has CDR1 DFQATT and CDR2 SNEGSKA (reference sequence). CDR3 length equals 11 residues.

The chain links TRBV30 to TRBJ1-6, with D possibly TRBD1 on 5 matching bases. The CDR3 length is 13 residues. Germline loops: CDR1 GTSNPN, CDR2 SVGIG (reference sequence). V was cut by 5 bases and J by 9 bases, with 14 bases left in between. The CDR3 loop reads CAWRGQGSSPLHF. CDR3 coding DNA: TGTGCCTGGCGCGGGCAGGGAAGTTCACCCCTCCACTTT.

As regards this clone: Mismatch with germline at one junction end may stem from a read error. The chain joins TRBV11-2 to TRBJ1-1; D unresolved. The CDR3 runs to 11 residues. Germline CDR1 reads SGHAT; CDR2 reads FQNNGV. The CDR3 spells CASSLGAEAFF. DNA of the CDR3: TGTGCCAGCAGTTTAGGAGCGGAAGCTTTCTTT.

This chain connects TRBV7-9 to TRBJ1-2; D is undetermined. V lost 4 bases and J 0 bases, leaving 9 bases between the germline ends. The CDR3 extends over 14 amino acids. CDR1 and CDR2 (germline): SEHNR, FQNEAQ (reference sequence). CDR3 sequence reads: CASSSRNPNYGYTF. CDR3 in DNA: TGTGCCAGCAGCTCACGGAATCCTAACTATGGCTACACCTTC.

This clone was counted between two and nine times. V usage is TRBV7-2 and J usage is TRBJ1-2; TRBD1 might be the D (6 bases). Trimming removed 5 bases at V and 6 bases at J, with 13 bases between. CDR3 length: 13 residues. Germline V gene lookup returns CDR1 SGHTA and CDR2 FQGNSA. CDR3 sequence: CASSEFGTNGYTF. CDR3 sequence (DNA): TGTGCCAGCAGCGAATTCGGGACAAATGGCTACACCTTC.

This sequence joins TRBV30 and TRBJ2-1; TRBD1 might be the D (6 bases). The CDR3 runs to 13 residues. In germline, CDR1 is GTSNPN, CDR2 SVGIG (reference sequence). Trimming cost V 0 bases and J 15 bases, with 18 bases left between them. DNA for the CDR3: TGTGCCTGGAGTGTAAGCTCGCCAGGGGCACCGTTCTTC. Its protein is CAWSVSSPGAPFF.

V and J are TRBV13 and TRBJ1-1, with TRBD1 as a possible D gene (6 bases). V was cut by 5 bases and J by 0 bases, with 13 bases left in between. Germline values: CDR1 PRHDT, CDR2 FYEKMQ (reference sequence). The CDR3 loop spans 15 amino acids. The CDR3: CASSARGGLNTEAFF. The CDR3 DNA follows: TGTGCCAGCAGCGCACGAGGGGGTCTGAACACTGAAGCTTTCTTT. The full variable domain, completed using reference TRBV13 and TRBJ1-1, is AAGVIQSPRHLIKEKRETATLKCYPIPRHDTVYWYQQGPGQDPQFLISFYEKMQSDKGSIPDRFSAQQFSDYHSELNMSSLELGDSALYFCASSARGGLNTEAFFGQGTRLTVV.

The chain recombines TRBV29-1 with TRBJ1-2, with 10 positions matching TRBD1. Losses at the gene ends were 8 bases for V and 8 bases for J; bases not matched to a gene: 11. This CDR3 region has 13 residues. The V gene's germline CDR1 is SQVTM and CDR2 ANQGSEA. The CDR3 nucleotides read TGCAGCTCCCGGGACAGGGGACAGGGGGGCTACACCTTC. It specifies CSSRDRGQGGYTF.

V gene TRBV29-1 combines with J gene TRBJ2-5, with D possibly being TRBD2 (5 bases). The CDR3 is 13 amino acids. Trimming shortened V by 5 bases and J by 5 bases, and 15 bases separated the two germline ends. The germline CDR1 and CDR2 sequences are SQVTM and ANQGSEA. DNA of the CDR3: TGCAGCGTTCGTGGGGAGCTCTATGAGACCCAGTACTTC. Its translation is CSVRGELYETQYF.